This T cell receptor beta chain was documented in a study of T cell responses to AZD1222 COVID-19 vaccine. General study findings and limits: CD4 TCRs covered the whole spike, strongest at regions 160-218 and 743-854. Most donors were white British and more were female, and clonal diversity was possibly underestimated.

Only one count was recorded for this clone. As yet, its antigen is unknown. Data came from immunoSEQ multiplex PCR; TCRdb stores just in-frame clones and leaves some out. The sample has 90,000 to 130,000 clones, roughly 90% seen once. Germline loops: CDR1 SQVTM, CDR2 ANQGSEA. The V and J ends lost 4 bases and 2 bases respectively, with 9 bases between them. The CDR3 runs to 12 residues. The clonotype originates from an adult in good health. The chain couples TRBV29-1 to TRBJ2-7; no clear D. The starting material was peripheral blood, obtained on day 0 of AZD1222 vaccination. The CDR3 loop reads CSVVRDPYEQYF. The CDR3 bases are TGCAGCGTTGTTAGGGATCCCTACGAGCAGTACTTC.